This TCR beta chain was captured by sequencing in a study of blood T cell repertoires in COVID-19. The overall study: The analysed material was cDNA or gDNA that came from T cells, B-cell-depleted T cells, or PBMCs.

Measured with immunoSEQ multiplex PCR; TCRdb has only the in-frame clones, and not every one. The data show roughly 100,000 clones, with roughly 80% seen just once and around 4.8% held by the top ten. CDR1 is MDHEN and CDR2 is SYDVKM in the germline V gene. The CDR3 loop spans 16 amino acids. Trimming at V came to 3 bases and at J to 5 bases, leaving 9 bases not matched to a gene. The chain couples TRBV28 to TRBJ2-3; 9 bases match TRBD2. The sequencing sample was made of peripheral blood. The TCR was taken from a man aged 60-69 years with acute or convalescent COVID-19. Written as DNA, the CDR3 is TGTGCCAGCAGTTTTAGTGCGGGAGGGCCGGGAGATACGCAGTATTTT. It codes for CASSFSAGGPGDTQYF. Full variable domain (remainder filled in from reference TRBV28 and TRBJ2-3): DVKVTQSSRYLVKRTGEKVFLECVQDMDHENMFWYRQDPGLGLRLIYFSYDVKMKEKGDIPEGYSVSREKKERFSLILESASTNQTSMYLCASSFSAGGPGDTQYFGPGTRLTVL.